This T cell receptor (beta chain) was profiled in a study of T cell clones after liver transplantation. Study outcomes and limitations: Circulating graft-donor-reactive CD4 TCRbeta sequences fell significantly post-transplant in 5 of 8 subjects.

Libraries were prepared by immunoSEQ multiplex PCR; TCRdb keeps only in-frame clonotypes and omits some of them. The table has around 100,000 clones, around four fifths seen once. Note on this clone: Its antigen is unknown.

CDR3 length: 16 amino acids. Germline CDR1 and CDR2: GTSNPN and SVGIG (reference sequence). V gave up 5 bases and J gave up 1 base, with 17 bases separating them. This clonotype was obtained from a human donor who received a liver transplant. The chain uses TRBV30 and TRBJ2-2, with D perhaps TRBD1 (5 bases). Here the sequenced sample was CD4+ T cells from blood, taken before liver transplant. The CDR3 loop reads CAWSPQGVLNTGELFF. The CDR3 nucleotides are TGTGCCTGGTCCCCCCAGGGCGTATTGAACACCGGGGAGCTGTTTTTT.